This T cell receptor (beta chain) was captured in a study of cytomegalovirus exposure and HLA in healthy donors. In the case of this clone: Its antigen is still unknown.

Study results and caveats: Most of the CMV-associated TCR beta chains (in a later analysis) appeared to be HLA-restricted. The authors later found TCR association rates varying by HLA locus, with DRB1 most and HLA-C fewest.

The PCR was carried out with 60 Vbeta primers and 13 Jbeta primers. Only in-frame clones appear in the TCRdb table, and some are missing; sequencing was by immunoSEQ multiplex PCR. This table has more than 150,000 clones, about 82% appearing once. Trimming took off 4 bases at V and 7 bases at J, with 14 bases between the two ends. CDR1 SGHRS and CDR2 YFSETQ come from the germline V gene. This CDR3 is built from 14 residues. This clonotype originated in a man between 18 and 29 years old in good health and CMV-seronegative. Sequencing used PBMCs. V and J are TRBV5-1 and TRBJ1-4, with a possible D match to TRBD1 (6 bases). The CDR3, as DNA: TGCGCCAGCAGCCCGGATCCCAGGGGTGAAAAACTGTTTTTT. Translating it yields CASSPDPRGEKLFF. The full variable domain, its missing parts supplied by reference TRBV5-1 and TRBJ1-4, is KAGVTQTPRYLIKTRGQQVTLSCSPISGHRSVSWYQQTPGQGLQFLFEYFSETQRNKGNFPGRFSGRQFSNSRSEMNVSTLELGDSALYLCASSPDPRGEKLFFGSGTQLSVL.